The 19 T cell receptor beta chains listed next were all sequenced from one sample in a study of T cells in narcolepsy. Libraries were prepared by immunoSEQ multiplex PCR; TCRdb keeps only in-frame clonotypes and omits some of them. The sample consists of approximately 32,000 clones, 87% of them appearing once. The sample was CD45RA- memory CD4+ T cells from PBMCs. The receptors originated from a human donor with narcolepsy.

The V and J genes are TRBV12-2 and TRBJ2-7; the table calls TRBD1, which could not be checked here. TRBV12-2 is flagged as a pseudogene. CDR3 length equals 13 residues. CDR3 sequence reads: CASRFYRGYEQYF. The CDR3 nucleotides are TGTGCAAGTCGCTTCTACAGGGGCTACGAGCAGTACTTC.

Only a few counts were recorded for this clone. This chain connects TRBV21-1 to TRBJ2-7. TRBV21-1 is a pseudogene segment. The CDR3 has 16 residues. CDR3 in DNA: TGTGCCAGCAGCAAAAATAGGTCGGGCGCTTTGTACGAGCAGTACTTC. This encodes CASSKNRSGALYEQYF.

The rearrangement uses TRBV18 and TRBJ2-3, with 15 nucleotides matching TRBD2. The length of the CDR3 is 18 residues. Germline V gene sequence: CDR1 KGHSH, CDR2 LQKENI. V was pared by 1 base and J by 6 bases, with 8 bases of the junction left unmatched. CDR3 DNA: TGTGCCAGCTCACCACGCTCCGGACTAGCGGGAGGGCGGGATACGCAGTATTTT. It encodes CASSPRSGLAGGRDTQYF.

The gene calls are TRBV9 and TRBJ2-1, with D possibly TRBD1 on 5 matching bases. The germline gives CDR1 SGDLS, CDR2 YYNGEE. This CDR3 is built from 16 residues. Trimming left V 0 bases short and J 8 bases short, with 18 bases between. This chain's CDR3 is CASSVGRGPPWDEQFF. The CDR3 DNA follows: TGTGCCAGCAGCGTAGGTAGGGGCCCCCCCTGGGATGAGCAGTTCTTC.

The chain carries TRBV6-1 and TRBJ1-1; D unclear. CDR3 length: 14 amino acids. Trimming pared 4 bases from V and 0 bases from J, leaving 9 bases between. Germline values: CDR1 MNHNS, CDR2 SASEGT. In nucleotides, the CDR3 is TGTGCCAGCAGTGTCACCTCCTTGAACACTGAAGCTTTCTTT. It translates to CASSVTSLNTEAFF.

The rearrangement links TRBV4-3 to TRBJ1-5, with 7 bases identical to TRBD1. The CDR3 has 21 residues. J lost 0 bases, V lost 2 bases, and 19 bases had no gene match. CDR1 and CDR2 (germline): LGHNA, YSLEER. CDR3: CASSQRCVGTATPYSNQPQHF. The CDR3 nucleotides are TGCGCCAGCAGCCAAAGGTGCGTCGGGACAGCGACACCTTATAGCAATCAGCCCCAGCATTTT.

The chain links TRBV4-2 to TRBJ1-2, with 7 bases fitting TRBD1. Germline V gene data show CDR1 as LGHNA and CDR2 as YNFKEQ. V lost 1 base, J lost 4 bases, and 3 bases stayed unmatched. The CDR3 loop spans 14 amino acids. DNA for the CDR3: TGTGCCAGCAGCCAAGGACAGGGCTCCTATGGCTACACCTTC. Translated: CASSQGQGSYGYTF.

DNA for the CDR3: TGTGCCAGCAGCTCTCCGGACAGGGAAGGGAACACTGAAGCTTTCTTT. Translated, it gives CASSSPDREGNTEAFF. The J gene is TRBJ1-1, the V gene TRBV7-2, with 8 bases lining up with TRBD1. Germline CDR1 and CDR2: SGHTA and FQGNSA. V trimming: 4 bases; J trimming: 1 base; junction bases outside the gene matches: 8. The CDR3 spans 16 residues.

The CDR3: CASLIGGNADGTQYF. CDR3 in DNA: TGTGCCAGTCTCATTGGAGGGAACGCAGACGGTACGCAGTATTTT. This chain connects TRBV19 to TRBJ2-3; TRBD2 is a possible D gene (6 bases). The V and J ends lost 8 bases and 8 bases respectively, with 23 bases between them. This CDR3 spans 15 amino acids. Germline CDR1 is LNHDA and CDR2 is SQIVND (reference sequence). The full variable domain, completed using reference TRBV19 and TRBJ2-3, is DGGITQSPKYLFRKEGQNVTLSCEQNLNHDAMYWYRQDPGQGLRLIYYSQIVNDFQKGDIAEGYSVSREKKESFPLTVTSAQKNPTAFYLCASLIGGNADGTQYFGPGTRLTVL.

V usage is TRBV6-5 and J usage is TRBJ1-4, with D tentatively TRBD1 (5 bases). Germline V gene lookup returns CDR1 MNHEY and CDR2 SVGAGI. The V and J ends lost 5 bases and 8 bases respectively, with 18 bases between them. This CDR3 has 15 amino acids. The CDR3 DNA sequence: TGTGCCAGCAGTCTTTCAGGGTATGCTCAAGAAAAACTGTTTTTT. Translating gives CASSLSGYAQEKLFF.

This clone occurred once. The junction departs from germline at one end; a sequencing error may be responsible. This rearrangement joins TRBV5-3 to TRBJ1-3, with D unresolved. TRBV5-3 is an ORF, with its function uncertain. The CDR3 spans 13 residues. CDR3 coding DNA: TGTGCCAGCAGCTGGCGAGGGGGAAACACCATATATTTT. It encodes CASSWRGGNTIYF.

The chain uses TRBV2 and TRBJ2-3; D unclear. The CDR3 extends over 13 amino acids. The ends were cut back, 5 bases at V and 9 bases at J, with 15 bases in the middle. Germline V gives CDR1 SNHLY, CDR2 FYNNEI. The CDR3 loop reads CASSMGLERTQYF. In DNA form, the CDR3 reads TGTGCCAGCAGTATGGGCCTAGAGAGGACGCAGTATTTT.

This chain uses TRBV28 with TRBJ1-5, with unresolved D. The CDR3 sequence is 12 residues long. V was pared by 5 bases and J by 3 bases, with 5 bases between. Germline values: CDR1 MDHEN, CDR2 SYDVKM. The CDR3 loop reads CASSPYNQPQHF. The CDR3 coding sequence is TGTGCCAGCAGTCCATACAATCAGCCCCAGCATTTT.

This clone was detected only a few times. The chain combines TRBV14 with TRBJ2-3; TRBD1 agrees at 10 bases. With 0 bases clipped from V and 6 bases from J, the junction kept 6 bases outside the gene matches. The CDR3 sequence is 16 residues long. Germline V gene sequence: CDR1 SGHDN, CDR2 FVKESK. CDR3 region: CASSQDPGQGRDTQYF. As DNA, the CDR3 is TGTGCCAGCAGCCAAGACCCGGGACAGGGGAGGGATACGCAGTATTTT.

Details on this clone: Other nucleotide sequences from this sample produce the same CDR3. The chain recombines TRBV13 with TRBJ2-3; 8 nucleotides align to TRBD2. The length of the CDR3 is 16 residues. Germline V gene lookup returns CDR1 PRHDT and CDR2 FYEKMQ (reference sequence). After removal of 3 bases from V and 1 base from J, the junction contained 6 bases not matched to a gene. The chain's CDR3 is CASSFRGGGRTDTQYF. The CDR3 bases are TGTGCCAGCAGCTTTAGGGGCGGGGGGCGCACAGATACGCAGTATTTT.

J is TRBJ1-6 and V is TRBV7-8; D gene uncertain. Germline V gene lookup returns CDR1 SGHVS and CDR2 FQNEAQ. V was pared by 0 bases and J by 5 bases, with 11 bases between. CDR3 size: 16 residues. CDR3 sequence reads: CASSLAERSNNSPLHF. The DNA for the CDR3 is TGTGCCAGCAGCTTAGCTGAAAGGTCCAATAATTCACCCCTCCACTTT.

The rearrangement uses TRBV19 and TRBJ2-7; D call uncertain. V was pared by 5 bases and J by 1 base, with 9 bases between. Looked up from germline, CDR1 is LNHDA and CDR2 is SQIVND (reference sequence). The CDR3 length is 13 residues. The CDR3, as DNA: TGTGCCAGTAGTCCTACACCGTCCTACGAGCAGTACTTC. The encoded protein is CASSPTPSYEQYF.

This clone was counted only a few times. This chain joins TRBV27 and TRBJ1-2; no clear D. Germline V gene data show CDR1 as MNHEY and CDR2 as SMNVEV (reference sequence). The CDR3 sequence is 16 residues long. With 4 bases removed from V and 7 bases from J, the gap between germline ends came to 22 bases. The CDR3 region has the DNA TGTGCCAGCAGTTCCCACCCCGGACTGACAATTGGTGGCTACACCTTC. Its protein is CASSSHPGLTIGGYTF.

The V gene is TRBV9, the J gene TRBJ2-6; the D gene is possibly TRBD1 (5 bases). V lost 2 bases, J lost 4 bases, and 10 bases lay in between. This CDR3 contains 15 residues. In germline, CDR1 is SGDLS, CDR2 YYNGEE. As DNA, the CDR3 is TGTGCCAGCAGCGTTCAGGGTCTAGGGGCCAACGTCCTGACTTTC. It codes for CASSVQGLGANVLTF.